This TCR beta chain appears in the sequencing data of a study of T cell repertoires in cytomegalovirus infection. Study overall: Shared public TCR beta signatures pointed to both CMV infection and a matching HLA type. Study-wide results and caveats: HLA-C-restricted CMV-specific TCR beta clonotypes were dominant in the ex vivo response. Based on cumulative public TCR beta family frequency, carriers of CMV plus the relevant HLA were identified.

The length of the CDR3 is 16 residues. The germline V gene encodes CDR1 SGHVS and CDR2 FNYEAQ. V shed 9 bases, J shed 0 bases, and the junction held 12 bases outside the gene matches. This clonotype was observed a handful of times. Its antigen is undetermined. Using its own MiXCR run on the reads, TCRdb lists one record per CDR3 protein. The sample consists of approximately 990,000 distinct CDR3 sequences, under 40% of them appearing once. The genes are TRBV7-6 and TRBJ1-1; TRBD1 matches 8 bases. The sequence was obtained from a human donor in good health (CMV status not recorded). Some clones in this sample may be carry-over from other donors' samples. The sample was cultured CD8+ T cells from PBMCs, taken from culture after CMV antigen stimulation. CDR3 protein: CASPPGDRKMNTEAFF. The CDR3 DNA is TGTGCCAGTCCCCCGGGGGACAGGAAAATGAACACTGAAGCTTTCTTT.